This TCR beta chain was obtained from a study of T-cell reconstitution after alpha-beta-depleted transplantation in children. Findings and caveats of the study: It was surviving recipient T cells and thymic progenitors that gave some patients high TCRbeta diversity at day 60.

Deletions cut 3 bases from V and 8 bases from J, with 8 bases between. The CDR3 has 12 residues. Details on this clonotype: Its cognate antigen is unknown.

TCRbeta library construction was performed incorporating unique molecular identifiers. Using its own MiXCR run on the PCR reads, TCRdb lists one record per CDR3 protein. The sample includes around 580,000 distinct CDR3 sequences, more than 20% of them seen just once. The sequence was obtained from a boy less than two years old with Wiskott-Aldrich syndrome, due to receive a stem cell transplant. The chain joins TRBV12-3 or TRBV12-4 to TRBJ2-1, with a tentative D call TRBD2 (5 bases). The sequences come from PBMCs, collected before TCRalphabeta/CD19-depleted stem cell transplant. CDR3 sequence: CASSLASYEQFF. The CDR3 region has the DNA TGTGCCAGCAGTTTGGCTAGCTATGAGCAGTTCTTC.